This record covers a single T cell receptor (beta chain). Its antigen is currently unknown. The identical CDR3 is also encoded by other nucleotide sequences in the sample. The sample originates from a study of shared clonotypes between healthy human individuals. Terminally differentiated effector memory CD45RA+ cells were left out of the naive CD8 fraction, which was CD45RO-negative and positively selected for CCR7. Under the authors' procedure: Junction-only sequences without quality scores came from ImmunoSEQ, so filtering differed. Assay: immunoSEQ multiplex PCR; the TCRdb copy retains only in-frame clones and omits some. That table is the source of V, J and clone size, and D and trimming were worked out from the DNA. The data contain 1.5 million to 2.5 million clones, about 95% of them singletons. Study-level points and caveats: Rarefaction indicated that sorted-subset sequencing remained incomplete although depth was large.

The CDR3 has 12 residues. Between the trimmed V and J ends, which lost 3 bases and 5 bases, there was a span of 10 bases. The germline V gene has CDR1 GTSNPN and CDR2 SVGIG (reference sequence). This chain links TRBV30 with TRBJ1-2; D gene uncertain. The clonotype originates from a man younger than 30 in good health. The material sequenced was naive CD8+ T cells sorted from blood. This CDR3 reads CAWSPEGYGYTF. DNA for the CDR3: TGTGCCTGGAGCCCGGAAGGGTATGGCTACACCTTC.